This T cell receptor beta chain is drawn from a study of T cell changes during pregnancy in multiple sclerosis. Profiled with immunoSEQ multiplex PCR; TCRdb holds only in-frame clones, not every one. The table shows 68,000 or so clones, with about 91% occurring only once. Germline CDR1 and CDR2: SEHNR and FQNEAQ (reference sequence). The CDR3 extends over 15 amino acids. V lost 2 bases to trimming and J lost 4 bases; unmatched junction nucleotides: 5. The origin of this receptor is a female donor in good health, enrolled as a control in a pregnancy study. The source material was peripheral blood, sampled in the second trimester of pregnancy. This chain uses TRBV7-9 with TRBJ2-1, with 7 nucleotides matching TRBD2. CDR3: CASSLWRGKYNEQFF. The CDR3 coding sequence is TGTGCCAGCAGCTTATGGCGGGGGAAGTACAATGAGCAGTTCTTC.